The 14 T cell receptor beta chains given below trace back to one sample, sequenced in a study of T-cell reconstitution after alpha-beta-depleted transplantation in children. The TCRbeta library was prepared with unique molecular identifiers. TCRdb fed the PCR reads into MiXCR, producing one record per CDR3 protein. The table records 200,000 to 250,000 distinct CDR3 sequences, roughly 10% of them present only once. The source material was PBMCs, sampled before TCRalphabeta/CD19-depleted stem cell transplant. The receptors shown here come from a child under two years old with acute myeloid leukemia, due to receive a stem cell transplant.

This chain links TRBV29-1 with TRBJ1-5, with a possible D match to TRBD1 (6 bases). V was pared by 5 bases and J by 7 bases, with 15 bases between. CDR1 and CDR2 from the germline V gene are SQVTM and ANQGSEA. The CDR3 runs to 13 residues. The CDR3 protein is CSVITGSRQPQHF. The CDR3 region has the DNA TGCAGCGTTATTACAGGGTCGCGGCAGCCCCAGCATTTT.

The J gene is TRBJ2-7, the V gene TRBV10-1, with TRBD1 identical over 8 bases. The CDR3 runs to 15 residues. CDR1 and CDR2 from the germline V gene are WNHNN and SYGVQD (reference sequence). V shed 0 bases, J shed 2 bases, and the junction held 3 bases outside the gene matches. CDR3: CASSESRTGTYEQYF. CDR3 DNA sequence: TGCGCCAGCAGTGAGTCAAGGACAGGGACCTACGAGCAGTACTTC.

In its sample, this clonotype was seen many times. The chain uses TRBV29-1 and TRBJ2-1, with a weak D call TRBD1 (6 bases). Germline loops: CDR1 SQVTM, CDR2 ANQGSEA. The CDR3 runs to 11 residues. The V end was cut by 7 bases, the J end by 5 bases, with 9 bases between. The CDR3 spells CSGRGHNEQFF. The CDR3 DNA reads TGCAGCGGCAGGGGCCACAATGAGCAGTTCTTC.

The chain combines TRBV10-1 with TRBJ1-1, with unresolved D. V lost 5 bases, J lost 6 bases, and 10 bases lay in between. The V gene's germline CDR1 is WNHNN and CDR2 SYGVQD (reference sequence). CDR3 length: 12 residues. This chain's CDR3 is CASSRGSAEAFF. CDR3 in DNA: TGCGCCAGCAGTCGAGGGTCAGCTGAAGCTTTCTTT.

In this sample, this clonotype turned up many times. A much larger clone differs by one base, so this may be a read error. CDR3 in amino acids: CASSFGTQETQYF. The CDR3 DNA follows: TGTGCCAGCAGCTTCGGGACACAAGAGACCCAGTACTTC. This chain links TRBV11-2 with TRBJ2-5; D might be TRBD1 (6 bases). The CDR3 covers 13 residues. CDR1 and CDR2 from the germline V gene are SGHAT and FQNNGV. V lost 3 bases to trimming and J lost 2 bases, with 7 bases between them.

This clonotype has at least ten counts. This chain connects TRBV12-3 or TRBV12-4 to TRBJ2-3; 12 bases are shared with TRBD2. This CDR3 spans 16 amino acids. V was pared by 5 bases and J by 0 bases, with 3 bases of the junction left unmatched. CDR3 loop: CASSTGLAGSTDTQYF. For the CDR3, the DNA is TGTGCCAGCAGTACCGGACTAGCGGGGAGCACAGATACGCAGTATTTT.

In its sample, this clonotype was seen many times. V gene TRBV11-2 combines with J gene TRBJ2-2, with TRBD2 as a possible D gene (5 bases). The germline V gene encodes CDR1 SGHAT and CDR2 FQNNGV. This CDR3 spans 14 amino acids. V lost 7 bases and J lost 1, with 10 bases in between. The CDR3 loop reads CASKRSGNTGELFF. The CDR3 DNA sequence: TGTGCCAGCAAAAGAAGCGGGAACACCGGGGAGCTGTTTTTT. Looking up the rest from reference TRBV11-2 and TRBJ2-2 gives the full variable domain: EAGVAQSPRYKIIEKRQSVAFWCNPISGHATLYWYQQILGQGPKLLIQFQNNGVVDDSQLPKDRFSAERLKGVDSTLKIQPAKLEDSAVYLCASKRSGNTGELFFGEGSRLTVL.

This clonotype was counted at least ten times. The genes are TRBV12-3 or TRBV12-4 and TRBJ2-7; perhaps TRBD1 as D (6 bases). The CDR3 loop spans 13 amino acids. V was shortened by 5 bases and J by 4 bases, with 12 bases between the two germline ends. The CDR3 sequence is CASSRGTQYEQYF. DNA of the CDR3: TGTGCCAGCAGTCGAGGGACACAATACGAGCAGTACTTC.

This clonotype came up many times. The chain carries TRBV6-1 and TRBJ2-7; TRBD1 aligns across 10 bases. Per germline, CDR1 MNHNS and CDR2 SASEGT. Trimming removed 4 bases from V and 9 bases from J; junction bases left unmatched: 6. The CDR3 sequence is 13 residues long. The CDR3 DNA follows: TGTGCCAGCAGTGCCCCCGGGACAGGGGTGCAGTACTTC. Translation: CASSAPGTGVQYF.

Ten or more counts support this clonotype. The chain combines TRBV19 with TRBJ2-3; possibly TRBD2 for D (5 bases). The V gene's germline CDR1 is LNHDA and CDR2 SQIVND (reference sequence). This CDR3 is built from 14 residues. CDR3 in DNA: TGTGACTGGAGCCGGGGTGCGATCACAGATACGCAGTATTTT. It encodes CDWSRGAITDTQYF.

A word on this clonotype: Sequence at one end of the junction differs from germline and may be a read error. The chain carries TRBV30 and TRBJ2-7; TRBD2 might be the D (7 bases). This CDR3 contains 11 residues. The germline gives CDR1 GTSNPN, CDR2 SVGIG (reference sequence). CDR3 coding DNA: TGTGCCTGGAGTGTCGGGGGGCCAGCGCACTTC. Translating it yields CAWSVGGPAHF.

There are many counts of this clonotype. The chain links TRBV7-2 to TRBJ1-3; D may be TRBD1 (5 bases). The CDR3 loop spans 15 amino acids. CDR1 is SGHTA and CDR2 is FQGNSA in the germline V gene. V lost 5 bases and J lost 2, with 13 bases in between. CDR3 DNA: TGTGCCAGCAGCCCCGCGTCAGGGCCTGGAAACACCATATATTTT. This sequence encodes CASSPASGPGNTIYF.

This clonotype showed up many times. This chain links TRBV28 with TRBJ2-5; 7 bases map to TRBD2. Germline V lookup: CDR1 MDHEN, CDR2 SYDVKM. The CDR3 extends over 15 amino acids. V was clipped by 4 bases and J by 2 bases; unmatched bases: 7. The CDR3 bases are TGTGCCAGCAGTTATTGGGGGAGGGTGCAAGAGACCCAGTACTTC. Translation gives CASSYWGRVQETQYF.

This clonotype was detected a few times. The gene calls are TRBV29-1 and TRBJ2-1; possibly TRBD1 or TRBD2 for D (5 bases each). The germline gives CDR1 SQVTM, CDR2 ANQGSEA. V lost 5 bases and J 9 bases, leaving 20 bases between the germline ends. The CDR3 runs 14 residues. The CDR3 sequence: CSVSFWGIEGEQFF. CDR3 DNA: TGCAGCGTTTCCTTCTGGGGGATTGAGGGTGAGCAGTTCTTC.